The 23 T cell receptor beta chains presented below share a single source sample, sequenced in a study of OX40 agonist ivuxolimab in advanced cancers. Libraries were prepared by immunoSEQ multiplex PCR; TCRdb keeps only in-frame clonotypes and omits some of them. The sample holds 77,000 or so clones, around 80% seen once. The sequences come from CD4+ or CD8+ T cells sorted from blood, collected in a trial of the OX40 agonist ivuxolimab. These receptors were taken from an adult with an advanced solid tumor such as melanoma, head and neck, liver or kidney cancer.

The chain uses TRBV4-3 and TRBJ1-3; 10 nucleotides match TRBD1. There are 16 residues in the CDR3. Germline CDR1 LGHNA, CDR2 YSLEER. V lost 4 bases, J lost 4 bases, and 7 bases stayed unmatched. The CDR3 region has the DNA TGCGCCAGCAGCCTGGGGACAGGGGCGGGGGGAAACACCATATATTTT. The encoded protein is CASSLGTGAGGNTIYF.

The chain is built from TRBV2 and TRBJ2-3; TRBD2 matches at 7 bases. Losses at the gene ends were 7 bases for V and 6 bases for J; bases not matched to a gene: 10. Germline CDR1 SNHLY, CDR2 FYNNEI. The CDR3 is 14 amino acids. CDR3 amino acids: CASIVSGGYDTQYF. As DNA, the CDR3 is TGTGCCAGCATCGTCTCGGGAGGATACGATACGCAGTATTTT. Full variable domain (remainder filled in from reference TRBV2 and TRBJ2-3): EPEVTQTPSHQVTQMGQEVILRCVPISNHLYFYWYRQILGQKVEFLVSFYNNEISEKSEIFDDQFSVERPDGSNFTLKIRSTKLEDSAMYFCASIVSGGYDTQYFGPGTRLTVL.

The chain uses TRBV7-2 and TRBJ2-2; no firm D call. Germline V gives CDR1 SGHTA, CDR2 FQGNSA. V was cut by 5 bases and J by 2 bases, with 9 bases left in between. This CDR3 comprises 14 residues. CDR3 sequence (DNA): TGTGCCAGCAGCCCTGGACCTAACACCGGGGAGCTGTTTTTT. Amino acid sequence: CASSPGPNTGELFF.

The CDR3 DNA follows: TGTGCCAGCAGGTCCGGGACTAGCGGGAAAATGGGCTCCTACAATGAGCAGTTCTTC. This translates into CASRSGTSGKMGSYNEQFF. The chain employs TRBV2 and TRBJ2-1; TRBD2 aligns across 13 bases. V lost 6 bases, J lost 0 bases, and 11 bases stayed unmatched. Per germline, CDR1 SNHLY and CDR2 FYNNEI. This CDR3 is built from 19 residues.

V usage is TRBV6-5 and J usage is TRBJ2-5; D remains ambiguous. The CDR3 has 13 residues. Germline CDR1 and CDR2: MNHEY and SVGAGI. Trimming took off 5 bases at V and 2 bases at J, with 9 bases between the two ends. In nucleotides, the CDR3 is TGTGCCAGCAGTACGTCACGACAAGAGACCCAGTACTTC. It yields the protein CASSTSRQETQYF.

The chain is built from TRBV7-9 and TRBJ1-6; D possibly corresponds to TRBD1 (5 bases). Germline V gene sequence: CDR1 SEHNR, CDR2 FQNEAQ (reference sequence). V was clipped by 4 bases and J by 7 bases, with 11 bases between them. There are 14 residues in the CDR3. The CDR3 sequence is CASSWDVGNSPLHF. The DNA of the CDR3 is TGTGCCAGCAGCTGGGACGTTGGGAATTCACCCCTCCACTTT. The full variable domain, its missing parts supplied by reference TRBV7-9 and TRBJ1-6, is DTGVSQNPRHKITKRGQNVTFRCDPISEHNRLYWYRQTLGQGPEFLTYFQNEAQLEKSRLLSDRFSAERPKGSFSTLEIQRTEQGDSAMYLCASSWDVGNSPLHFGNGTRLTVT.

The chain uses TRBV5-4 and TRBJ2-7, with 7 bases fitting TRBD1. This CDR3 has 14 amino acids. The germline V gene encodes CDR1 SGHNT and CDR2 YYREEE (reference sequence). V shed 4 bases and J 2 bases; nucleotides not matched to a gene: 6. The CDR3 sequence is CASSRDRAPYEQYF. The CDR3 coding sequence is TGTGCCAGCAGCAGGGACAGAGCCCCCTACGAGCAGTACTTC.

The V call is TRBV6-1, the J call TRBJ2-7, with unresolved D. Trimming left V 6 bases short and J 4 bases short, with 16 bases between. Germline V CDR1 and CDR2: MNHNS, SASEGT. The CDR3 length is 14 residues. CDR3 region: CASSPGGVIYEQYF. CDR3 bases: TGTGCCAGCAGCCCGGGTGGAGTGATTTACGAGCAGTACTTC.

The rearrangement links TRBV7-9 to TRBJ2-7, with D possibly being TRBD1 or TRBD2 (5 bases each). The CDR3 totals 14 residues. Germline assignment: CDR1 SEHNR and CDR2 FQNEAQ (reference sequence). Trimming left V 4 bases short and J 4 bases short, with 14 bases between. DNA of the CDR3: TGTGCCAGCAGCTCCCACCTCGGGGCTTACGAGCAGTACTTC. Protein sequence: CASSSHLGAYEQYF.

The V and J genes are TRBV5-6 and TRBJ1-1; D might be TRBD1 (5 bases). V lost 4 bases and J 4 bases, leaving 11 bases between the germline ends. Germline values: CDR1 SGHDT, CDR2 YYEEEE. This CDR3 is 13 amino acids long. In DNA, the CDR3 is TGTGCCAGCAGCCCCATAAGGGGCACTGAAGCTTTCTTT. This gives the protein CASSPIRGTEAFF. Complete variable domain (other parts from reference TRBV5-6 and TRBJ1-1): DAGVTQSPTHLIKTRGQQVTLRCSPKSGHDTVSWYQQALGQGPQFIFQYYEEEERQRGNFPDRFSGHQFPNYSSELNVNALLLGDSALYLCASSPIRGTEAFFGQGTRLTVV.

CDR3 amino acids: CASSEGTVNYGYTF. CDR3 in DNA: TGTGCCAGCAGTGAGGGGACAGTTAACTATGGCTACACCTTC. The rearrangement links TRBV6-6 to TRBJ1-2; 7 bases are a match to TRBD1. Germline loops: CDR1 MNHNY, CDR2 SVGAGI (reference sequence). J was trimmed by 1 base and V by 5 bases; bases with no gene match: 4. CDR3 length equals 14 residues.

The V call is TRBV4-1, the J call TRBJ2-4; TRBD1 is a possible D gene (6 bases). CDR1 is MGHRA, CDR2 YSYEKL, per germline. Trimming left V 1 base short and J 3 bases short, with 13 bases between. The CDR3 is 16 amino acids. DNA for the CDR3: TGCGCCAGCAGCCAAGGGAACAGGGCTGGCAAAAACATTCAGTACTTC. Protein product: CASSQGNRAGKNIQYF.

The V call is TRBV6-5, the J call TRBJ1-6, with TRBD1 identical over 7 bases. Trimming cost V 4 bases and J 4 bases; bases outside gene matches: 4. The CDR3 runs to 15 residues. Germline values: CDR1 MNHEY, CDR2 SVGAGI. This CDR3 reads CASSWGQKYNSPLHF. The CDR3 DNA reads TGTGCCAGCAGTTGGGGACAGAAATATAATTCACCCCTCCACTTT.

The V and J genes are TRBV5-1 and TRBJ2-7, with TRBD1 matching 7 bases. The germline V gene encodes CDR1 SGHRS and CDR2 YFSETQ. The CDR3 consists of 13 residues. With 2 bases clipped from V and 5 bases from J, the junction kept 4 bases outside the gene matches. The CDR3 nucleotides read TGCGCCAGCAGCTTCCGACAGGGCCACGAGCAGTACTTC. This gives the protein CASSFRQGHEQYF. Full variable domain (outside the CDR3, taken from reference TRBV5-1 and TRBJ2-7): KAGVTQTPRYLIKTRGQQVTLSCSPISGHRSVSWYQQTPGQGLQFLFEYFSETQRNKGNFPGRFSGRQFSNSRSEMNVSTLELGDSALYLCASSFRQGHEQYFGPGTRLTVT.

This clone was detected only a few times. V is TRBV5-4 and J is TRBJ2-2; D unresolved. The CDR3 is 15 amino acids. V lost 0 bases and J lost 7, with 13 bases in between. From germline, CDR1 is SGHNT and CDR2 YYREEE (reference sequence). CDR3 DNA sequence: TGTGCCAGCAGCTTGGGGCAGTCCCTAAACGGGGAGCTGTTTTTT. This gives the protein CASSLGQSLNGELFF. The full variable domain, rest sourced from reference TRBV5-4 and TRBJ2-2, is ETGVTQSPTHLIKTRGQQVTLRCSSQSGHNTVSWYQQALGQGPQFIFQYYREEENGRGNFPPRFSGLQFPNYSSELNVNALELDDSALYLCASSLGQSLNGELFFGEGSRLTVL.

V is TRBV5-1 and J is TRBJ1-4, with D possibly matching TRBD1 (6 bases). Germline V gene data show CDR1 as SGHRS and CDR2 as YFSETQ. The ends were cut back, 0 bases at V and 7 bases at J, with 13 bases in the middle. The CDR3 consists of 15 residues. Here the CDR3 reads CASSLVAGASEKLFF. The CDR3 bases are TGCGCCAGCAGCTTGGTGGCGGGGGCGAGTGAAAAACTGTTTTTT.

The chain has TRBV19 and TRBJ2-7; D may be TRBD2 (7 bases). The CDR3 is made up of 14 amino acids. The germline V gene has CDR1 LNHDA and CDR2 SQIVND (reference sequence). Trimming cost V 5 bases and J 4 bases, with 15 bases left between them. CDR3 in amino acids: CASSPRSGTYEQYF. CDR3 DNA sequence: TGTGCCAGTAGTCCAAGAAGCGGGACATACGAGCAGTACTTC. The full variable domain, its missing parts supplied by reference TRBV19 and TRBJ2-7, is DGGITQSPKYLFRKEGQNVTLSCEQNLNHDAMYWYRQDPGQGLRLIYYSQIVNDFQKGDIAEGYSVSREKKESFPLTVTSAQKNPTAFYLCASSPRSGTYEQYFGPGTRLTVT.

The DNA of the CDR3 is TGTGCCAGCAGAGAACTCACAGCGAGGGACGAGCAGTACTTC. Translation gives CASRELTARDEQYF. The V gene is TRBV27, the J gene TRBJ2-7; D perhaps matches TRBD2 (5 bases). Germline V gene sequence: CDR1 MNHEY, CDR2 SMNVEV (reference sequence). Trimming removed 6 bases at V and 5 bases at J, with 17 bases between. The CDR3 has 14 residues.

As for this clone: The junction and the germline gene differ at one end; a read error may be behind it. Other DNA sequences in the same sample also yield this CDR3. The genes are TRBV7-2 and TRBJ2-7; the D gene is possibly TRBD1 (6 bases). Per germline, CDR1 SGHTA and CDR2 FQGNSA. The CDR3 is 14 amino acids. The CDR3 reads CASSWQLVGGEQYF. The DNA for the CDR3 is TGTGCCAGTAGCTGGCAACTAGTAGGGGGAGAGCAGTACTTC. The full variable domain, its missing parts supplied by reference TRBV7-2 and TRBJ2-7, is GAGVSQSPSNKVTEKGKDVELRCDPISGHTALYWYRQSLGQGLEFLIYFQGNSAPDKSGLPSDRFSAERTGGSVSTLTIQRTQQEDSAVYLCASSWQLVGGEQYFGPGTRLTVT.

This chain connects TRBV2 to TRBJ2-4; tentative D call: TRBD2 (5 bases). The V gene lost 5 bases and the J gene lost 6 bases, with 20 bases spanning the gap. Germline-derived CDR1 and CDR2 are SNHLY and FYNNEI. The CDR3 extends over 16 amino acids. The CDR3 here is CASSPYPRDAGNIQYF. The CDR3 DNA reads TGTGCCAGCAGTCCCTACCCTCGGGATGCCGGAAACATTCAGTACTTC.

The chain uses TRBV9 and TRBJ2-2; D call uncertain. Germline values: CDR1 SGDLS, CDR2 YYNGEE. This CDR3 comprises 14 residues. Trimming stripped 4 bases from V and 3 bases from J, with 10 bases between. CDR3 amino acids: CASSFRTDTGELFF. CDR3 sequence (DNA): TGTGCCAGCAGCTTTCGGACGGACACCGGGGAGCTGTTTTTT.

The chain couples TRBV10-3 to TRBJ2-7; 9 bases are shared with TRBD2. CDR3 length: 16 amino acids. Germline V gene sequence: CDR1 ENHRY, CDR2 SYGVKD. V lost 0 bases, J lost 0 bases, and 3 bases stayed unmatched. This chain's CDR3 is CAISESSGRGSYEQYF. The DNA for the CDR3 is TGTGCCATCAGTGAGTCTAGCGGGAGAGGCTCCTACGAGCAGTACTTC.

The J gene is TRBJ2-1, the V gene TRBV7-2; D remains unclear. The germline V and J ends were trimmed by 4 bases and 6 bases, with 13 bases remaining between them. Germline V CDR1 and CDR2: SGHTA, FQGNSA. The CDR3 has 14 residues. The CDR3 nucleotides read TGTGCCAGCAGCTCGACCTCCTACAGCAATGAGCAGTTCTTC. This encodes CASSSTSYSNEQFF.